The 15 T cell receptor beta chains presented below share a single source sample, sequenced in a study of CD8 T cells in ankylosing spondylitis (dated by TCRdb to about 2017). The library was built by means of 5' RACE. TCRdb shows the sequencer as Illumina HiSeq 2500. TCRdb reprocessed the public reads (quality trimming at Q25 with fastp, clone calling with MiXCR) and kept in-frame beta chains. When rows share a CDR3 protein, they turn into one entry using the most common DNA and genes. The table for this sample lists about 150,000 distinct CDR3 sequences; 40% to 50% of them were counted only once. Jointly, the top ten make up about 16% of the sample. What was sequenced was synovial fluid, either unsorted or a sorted T cell fraction (not recorded which). The source is a male donor with ankylosing spondylitis.

This rearrangement joins TRBV10-3 to TRBJ2-2; D may be TRBD1 (6 bases). Germline V gives CDR1 ENHRY, CDR2 SYGVKD. The CDR3 covers 18 residues. V was cut by 3 bases and J by 5 bases, with 22 bases left in between. For the CDR3, the DNA is TGTGCCATCAGTGAAGGGGACACCTTCTGGAGGTCAACCGGGGAGCTGTTTTTT. Translated: CAISEGDTFWRSTGELFF.

CDR3 coding DNA: TGTGCCAGCAGCTTAATGGTGGGAGGGTGTGGCGCCGGGGAGCTGTTTTTT. It translates to CASSLMVGGCGAGELFF. This sequence joins TRBV7-2 and TRBJ2-2; TRBD2 agrees at 7 bases. This CDR3 is 17 amino acids long. V lost 2 bases to trimming and J lost 6 bases; unmatched junction nucleotides: 12. Germline-derived CDR1 and CDR2 are SGHTA and FQGNSA.

The chain couples TRBV11-3 to TRBJ2-1; D remains ambiguous. Trimming removed 5 bases from V and 9 bases from J, with 11 bases in between. Germline values: CDR1 SGHNT, CDR2 YENEEA. The CDR3 contains 12 residues. Here the CDR3 reads CASSKGIGEQFF. The CDR3 DNA sequence: TGTGCCAGCAGCAAGGGAATCGGTGAGCAGTTCTTC. Variable domain in full (rest from reference TRBV11-3 and TRBJ2-1): EAGVVQSPRYKIIEKKQPVAFWCNPISGHNTLYWYLQNLGQGPELLIRYENEEAVDDSQLPKDRFSAERLKGVDSTLKIQPAELGDSAVYLCASSKGIGEQFFGPGTRLTVL.

V and J are TRBV6-5 and TRBJ1-5; a possible D gene is TRBD1 (6 bases). V lost 5 bases, J lost 9 bases, and 11 bases lay in between. The CDR3 has 12 amino acids. The V gene's germline CDR1 is MNHEY and CDR2 SVGAGI. CDR3 region: CASSHQGLPQHF. Written as DNA, the CDR3 is TGTGCCAGCAGTCACCAGGGGTTGCCCCAGCATTTT.

This clonotype was counted between two and nine times. This sequence joins TRBV12-3 or TRBV12-4 and TRBJ2-1; TRBD2 agrees at 12 bases. The junction had 6 bases not matched to a gene; V was cut back by 3 bases and J by 0 bases. This CDR3 region has 18 residues. The chain's CDR3 is CASSFPSGGVSSYNEQFF. The CDR3 DNA sequence: TGTGCCAGCAGTTTCCCTAGCGGGGGGGTCTCCTCCTACAATGAGCAGTTCTTC.

The chain has TRBV18 and TRBJ2-3; D is unclear. The CDR3 is 17 amino acids. V lost 0 bases, J lost 0 bases, and 13 bases lay in between. Germline CDR1 KGHSH, CDR2 LQKENI. CDR3 bases: TGTGCCAGCTCACCACCGAAGAAAAGATCTAGCACAGATACGCAGTATTTT. Translating it yields CASSPPKKRSSTDTQYF.

The table lists this clonotype with a count of one. The chain employs TRBV20-1 and TRBJ1-2; D perhaps matches TRBD1 (5 bases). V lost 6 bases to trimming and J lost 8 bases, with 10 bases between them. The CDR3 runs 10 residues. Germline CDR1 is DFQATT and CDR2 is SNEGSKA (reference sequence). CDR3 in DNA: TGCAGTGCCGAAAACAGGGGCTACACCTTC. This translates into CSAENRGYTF.

This clonotype has more than one count but fewer than ten. The chain carries TRBV11-2 and TRBJ1-1; possible D gene TRBD1, 6 bases. The CDR3 is 18 residues long. The V and J ends lost 2 bases and 0 bases respectively, with 19 bases between them. CDR1 and CDR2 (germline): SGHAT, FQNNGV. DNA of the CDR3: TGTGCCAGCAGCTTACGGACCGGGGGCCCCTACTTGAACACTGAAGCTTTCTTT. The encoded protein is CASSLRTGGPYLNTEAFF. The full variable domain, with the rest looked up from reference TRBV11-2 and TRBJ1-1, is EAGVAQSPRYKIIEKRQSVAFWCNPISGHATLYWYQQILGQGPKLLIQFQNNGVVDDSQLPKDRFSAERLKGVDSTLKIQPAKLEDSAVYLCASSLRTGGPYLNTEAFFGQGTRLTVV.

CDR3 sequence (DNA): TGTGCCAGCAGTTTAGCCCCGGGACAGGCAGAGGAAGAGACCCAGTACTTC. Its protein product is CASSLAPGQAEEETQYF. This chain connects TRBV12-3 or TRBV12-4 to TRBJ2-5, with 8 bases fitting TRBD1. The CDR3 consists of 17 residues. Unmatched junction bases numbered 9, after V lost 0 bases and J lost 3 bases.

The chain joins TRBV7-9 to TRBJ1-1; 7 positions match TRBD1. Germline V gene data show CDR1 as SEHNR and CDR2 as FQNEAQ (reference sequence). The CDR3 sequence is 13 residues long. V was pared by 6 bases and J by 7 bases, with 8 bases of the junction left unmatched. CDR3 sequence reads: CASSSGTAYEAFF. The CDR3 region has the DNA TGTGCCAGCAGTTCAGGGACAGCCTATGAAGCTTTCTTT.

CDR3 in DNA: TGTGCCAGCAGCCCCACCAGGGGGGTAAATAGCAATCAGCCCCAGCATTTT. Amino acids: CASSPTRGVNSNQPQHF. The V call is TRBV7-8, the J call TRBJ1-5; TRBD1 matches at 7 bases. This CDR3 contains 17 residues. The ends lost 5 bases at V and 0 bases at J; junction bases unmatched: 10. CDR1 is SGHVS, CDR2 FQNEAQ, per germline. The whole variable domain, filled in from reference TRBV7-8 and TRBJ1-5, reads GAGVSQSPRYKVAKRGQDVALRCDPISGHVSLFWYQQALGQGPEFLTYFQNEAQLDKSGLPSDRFFAERPEGSVSTLKIQRTQQEDSAVYLCASSPTRGVNSNQPQHFGDGTRLSIL.

The rearrangement joins TRBV20-1 to TRBJ2-7; unclear D gene. The CDR3 sequence is 15 residues long. Between the trimmed V and J ends, which lost 0 bases and 5 bases, there was a span of 17 bases. The germline V gene has CDR1 DFQATT and CDR2 SNEGSKA (reference sequence). In DNA form, the CDR3 reads TGCAGTGCTAGAGATTGGGGTACGGAGTACGACGAGCAGTACTTC. Translated, it gives CSARDWGTEYDEQYF.

A few counts support this clonotype. The chain combines TRBV4-1 with TRBJ1-1; perhaps TRBD1 as D (5 bases). Germline CDR1 reads MGHRA; CDR2 reads YSYEKL. The CDR3 is 15 residues long. V gave up 4 bases and J gave up 4 bases, with 16 bases separating them. As DNA, the CDR3 is TGCGCCAGCAGCCTCCGACAGCTCCTTATCACTGAAGCTTTCTTT. It encodes CASSLRQLLITEAFF.

The chain has TRBV12-3 or TRBV12-4 and TRBJ1-2; 8 nucleotides align to TRBD1. The CDR3 is 17 residues long. Trimming cost V 3 bases and J 4 bases; bases outside gene matches: 13. CDR3: CASSFLDRVMGVYGYTF. In DNA form, the CDR3 reads TGTGCCAGCAGTTTTTTGGACAGGGTCATGGGAGTCTATGGCTACACCTTC.

In its sample, this clonotype was seen a few times. The rearrangement links TRBV19 to TRBJ1-2, with D hard to call. Trimming removed 4 bases at V and 5 bases at J, with 14 bases between. This CDR3 comprises 14 residues. Germline V lookup: CDR1 LNHDA, CDR2 SQIVND (reference sequence). CDR3 DNA: TGTGCCAGTAGTAGGTGCGGGATTGAATATGGCTACACCTTC. Its protein product is CASSRCGIEYGYTF.